This TCR beta chain is from a study of T cell repertoires in cytomegalovirus infection. Many counts were recorded for this clonotype. Its target is not known. The germline V and J ends were trimmed by 0 bases and 0 bases, with 9 bases remaining between them. Germline V CDR1 and CDR2: SGHRS, YFSETQ. The CDR3 has 15 residues. TCRdb called the reads again in MiXCR, with one record for every CDR3 protein. The table has approximately 110,000 distinct CDR3 sequences, roughly two fifths seen once. Sequenced here: CD8+ T cells from cultured PBMCs, sampled from culture after CMV antigen stimulation. The V and J genes are TRBV5-1 and TRBJ1-1; TRBD1 is a possible D gene (5 bases). The clonotype comes from a human donor in good health (CMV status not recorded). Some clones in this sample may be carry-over from other donors' samples. The CDR3 is CASSLGWGMNTEAFF. The DNA of the CDR3 is TGCGCCAGCAGCTTGGGGTGGGGGATGAACACTGAAGCTTTCTTT.